The sequence of this T cell receptor beta chain was determined in a study of PD-L1 blockade in urothelial cancer. Study-level background: Timepoints chosen for blood analysis were 3 weeks (second dose) and 6 weeks after treatment start. T cells were recovered from blood samples at a median of roughly 150,000. Study conclusions and caveats: Blood clones associated with the tumor expanded more at 3 weeks in durable-benefit patients.

As for this clone: Its antigen remains unknown.

The time point is: pretreatment peripheral blood. Each individual provided 1 to 8 samples (taken pretreatment and on-treatment). The CDR3 is 14 residues long. In germline, CDR1 is MNHNS, CDR2 SASEGT. V was trimmed by 1 base and J by 15 bases, leaving 19 bases between them. Method: immunoSEQ multiplex PCR; TCRdb's copy keeps in-frame clones and lacks some. The sample has about 53,000 clones; 70% to 90% are singletons. The specimen comprised PBMCs, sampled around atezolizumab (anti-PD-L1) treatment. The origin of this receptor is a woman aged 55-70 years with urothelial cancer. J is TRBJ2-4 and V is TRBV6-1, with a possible D match to TRBD2 (5 bases). CDR3 amino acids: CASSEGGLGFYPYF. The CDR3, as DNA: TGTGCCAGCAGTGAAGGAGGGTTAGGATTTTATCCGTACTTC.